This entry lists 17 T cell receptor beta chains sequenced from one sample in a study of tumor and adjacent non-tumor tissue in lung cancer. Three rounds of nested PCR, following a modified ARM-PCR protocol, produced the TCRbeta library. TCRdb re-called the multiplex PCR reads through MiXCR, storing one row per CDR3 protein. The sample has approximately 120,000 distinct CDR3 sequences; 60% to 80% are singletons. The template was RNA from unsorted bulk tissue. The normal lung tissue was taken more than 3 cm from the tumor edge. Input material: distant non-tumor lung tissue. These TCRs come from a man aged 55 to 70 with non-small cell lung cancer.

This clonotype was found many times. V and J are TRBV6-5 and TRBJ2-6; D is possibly TRBD1 (5 bases). Germline-derived CDR1 and CDR2 are MNHEY and SVGAGI. The CDR3 contains 15 residues. The V end lost 10 bases, the J end lost 0 bases, and 13 bases lay between the germline ends. DNA for the CDR3: TGTGCCACCCAGACAGTAAGCTCTGGGGCCAACGTCCTGACTTTC. Translated, it gives CATQTVSSGANVLTF.

Regarding this clonotype: One end of the junction fails to match germline, which may point to a read error. The genes are TRBV12-3 or TRBV12-4 and TRBJ2-2, with D possibly being TRBD1 or TRBD2 (5 bases each). The CDR3 extends over 13 amino acids. Here the CDR3 DNA reads TGTGCCAGCAGTTTCACTAGGACCGGGGACCTGTTTTTT. This sequence encodes CASSFTRTGDLFF.

This rearrangement joins TRBV11-3 to TRBJ2-2; TRBD2 matches at 7 bases. Looked up from germline, CDR1 is SGHNT and CDR2 is YENEEA. The V gene end was trimmed by 5 bases and the J gene end by 10 bases; junction bases not matched to a gene: 13. The CDR3 consists of 15 residues. The CDR3 is CASSPRLAMAVELFF. The DNA of the CDR3 is TGTGCCAGCAGCCCACGACTAGCAATGGCCGTGGAGCTGTTTTTT.

A remark on this clonotype: Mismatch with germline at one junction end may stem from a read error. This chain connects TRBV20-1 to TRBJ2-1; 8 bases are a match to TRBD1. This CDR3 has 17 residues. In germline, CDR1 is DFQATT, CDR2 SNEGSKA (reference sequence). CDR3 sequence: CCARDQALGQAVCVQFF. CDR3 DNA sequence: TGCTGTGCTAGAGATCAGGCTCTGGGACAGGCCGTCTGTGTGCAGTTCTTC.

This clonotype is medium-sized in the sample. The chain couples TRBV11-2 to TRBJ2-2; D is unresolved. This CDR3 has 13 amino acids. V was clipped by 7 bases and J by 5 bases, with 11 bases between them. The germline V gene has CDR1 SGHAT and CDR2 FQNNGV. The CDR3 spells CASTSLRTGELFF. As DNA, the CDR3 is TGTGCCAGCACCTCGTTGAGGACCGGGGAGCTGTTTTTT.

Notes on this clonotype: Since a much larger clone is just one base distant, this may be a read error. The chain is built from TRBV24-1 and TRBJ2-1, with a weak D call TRBD2 (6 bases). There are 14 residues in the CDR3. Per the germline V gene, CDR1 is KGHDR and CDR2 is SFDVKD. The CDR3 sequence is CATSNFDSGNEQFF. The CDR3 bases are TGTGCCACCAGTAATTTTGATAGCGGCAATGAGCAGTTCTTC.

As to this clonotype: Just one base apart from a much larger clone, this may be a read error. The rearrangement joins TRBV20-1 to TRBJ2-7, with a tentative D call TRBD2 (5 bases). This CDR3 is 12 amino acids long. From germline, CDR1 is DFQATT and CDR2 SNEGSKA (reference sequence). For the CDR3, the DNA is TGCAGTGCCAGAGAGGGCTCCTACGAGCAGTACTTC. Translating gives CSAREGSYEQYF.

In its sample, this clonotype was seen many times. The chain links TRBV20-1 to TRBJ2-3; no firm D call. From germline, CDR1 is DFQATT and CDR2 SNEGSKA (reference sequence). V dropped 6 bases and J dropped 2 bases, with 18 bases sitting between them. The CDR3 covers 15 residues. CDR3 residues: CSAARDARNTDTQYF. In DNA form, the CDR3 reads TGCAGTGCCGCCCGAGATGCGCGAAACACAGATACGCAGTATTTT.

The V call is TRBV28, the J call TRBJ2-2; the D gene could be TRBD1 or TRBD2 (5 bases each). The CDR3 runs 14 residues. The V end lost 7 bases, the J end lost 3 bases, and 12 bases lay between the germline ends. CDR1 and CDR2 (germline): MDHEN, SYDVKM. The CDR3 bases are TGTGCCAGCATGGGGACGCTCGACACCGGGGAGCTGTTTTTT. It is translated as CASMGTLDTGELFF.

Many counts were recorded for this clonotype. DNA for the CDR3: TGTGCCAGCAGCTTAGGGGACAGGAACACCGGGGAGCTGTTTTTT. Protein sequence: CASSLGDRNTGELFF. This chain links TRBV11-3 with TRBJ2-2; 7 bases align to TRBD1. CDR3 size: 15 residues. In germline, CDR1 is SGHNT, CDR2 YENEEA. V shed 1 base, J shed 1 base, and the junction held 0 bases outside the gene matches.

Concerning this clonotype itself: One base away lies a much larger clone, so this may be a sequencing read error. The chain carries TRBV7-8 and TRBJ2-7; 8 bases line up with TRBD1. This CDR3 has 17 residues. Germline CDR1 reads SGHVS; CDR2 reads FQNEAQ. The V and J ends lost 0 bases and 2 bases, in that order; junction bases with no gene match: 9. The CDR3 spells CASSLARGQGMAYEQYF. The CDR3 bases are TGTGCCAGCAGCTTAGCTAGAGGACAGGGAATGGCCTACGAGCAGTACTTC. Together with reference TRBV7-8 and TRBJ2-7, the CDR3 gives the full variable domain: GAGVSQSPRYKVAKRGQDVALRCDPISGHVSLFWYQQALGQGPEFLTYFQNEAQLDKSGLPSDRFFAERPEGSVSTLKIQRTQQEDSAVYLCASSLARGQGMAYEQYFGPGTRLTVT.

A note on this clonotype: At one boundary the junction diverges from the germline segment, which might be a read error. This chain joins TRBV29-1 and TRBJ2-2, with 8 bases identical to TRBD2. The CDR3 covers 16 residues. Germline CDR1 reads SQVTM; CDR2 reads ANQGSEA. The CDR3 region is CSVYVTSATNSGELFF. In DNA form, the CDR3 reads TGCAGCGTGTACGTGACTAGCGCAACGAACTCCGGGGAGCTGTTTTTT.

The V call is TRBV20-1, the J call TRBJ2-7, with 12 bases identical to TRBD2. The CDR3 loop spans 16 amino acids. J was trimmed by 8 bases and V by 1 base; bases with no gene match: 12. Germline V gene lookup returns CDR1 DFQATT and CDR2 SNEGSKA (reference sequence). CDR3 DNA sequence: TGCAGTGCTAGAGCCAAGGGGCTAGCGGGAGGGGACAAGCAGTACTTC. Its protein is CSARAKGLAGGDKQYF.

Comments on this clonotype: One junction end disagrees with the germline gene, perhaps due to a read error. CDR3 in DNA: TGTGCCAGCGGCTTACAACACCTGAACACCGGGGAACTGTTTTTT. This gives the protein CASGLQHLNTGELFF. This rearrangement joins TRBV11-3 to TRBJ2-2; maybe TRBD2 (5 bases). CDR1 is SGHNT, CDR2 YENEEA, per germline. This CDR3 contains 15 residues.

As to this clonotype: At one boundary the junction diverges from the germline segment, which might be a read error. The chain couples TRBV11-2 to TRBJ2-3; D is perhaps TRBD2 (7 bases). Germline loops: CDR1 SGHAT, CDR2 FQNNGV. There are 14 residues in the CDR3. CDR3 DNA sequence: TGTGCCAGTAGCTTAGAGAGCGGGACAAATACGCAATGTTTT. It codes for CASSLESGTNTQCF. Combining the CDR3 with reference TRBV11-2 and TRBJ2-3 gives the whole variable domain EAGVAQSPRYKIIEKRQSVAFWCNPISGHATLYWYQQILGQGPKLLIQFQNNGVVDDSQLPKDRFSAERLKGVDSTLKIQPAKLEDSAVYLCASSLESGTNTQCFGPGTRLTVL.

The rearrangement joins TRBV29-1 to TRBJ1-5, with 8 bases matching TRBD1. Per germline, CDR1 SQVTM and CDR2 ANQGSEA. This CDR3 has 14 amino acids. The chain's CDR3 is CNVAGGVGNQPQHF. CDR3 DNA sequence: TGCAATGTAGCAGGGGGCGTTGGCAATCAGCCCCAGCATTTT.

Points on this clonotype: One end of the junction varies from germline; a read error may be responsible. V is TRBV14 and J is TRBJ2-1; D is undetermined. CDR3 length: 13 amino acids. Germline V lookup: CDR1 SGHDN, CDR2 FVKESK. CDR3 bases: TGTGCCAGCAGCTCCGACTTGAACAATGTGCAGTTCTTC. Its translation: CASSSDLNNVQFF.